A selection of T cell receptor beta chains follows, all from one sample in a study of cytomegalovirus exposure and HLA in healthy donors. Clones were sequenced by immunoSEQ multiplex PCR, and TCRdb holds only the in-frame ones, with some missing. The sample has fewer than 200,000 clones, about four fifths seen once. Input material: PBMCs. All receptors derive from a young man in good health and CMV-seronegative. Each CDR3 is given with its conserved first and last residue. Fields, in order: J gene, V gene, D gene, clone size, CDR3 DNA, CDR3 protein. D genes are given only for firm matches. Clone size is given for some rows only: seen once, a few or many times, or a class if the clone is expanded.

j_gene: TRBJ1-5
v_gene: TRBV6-6
d_gene: .
abundance: .
CDR3nt: TGTGCCAGCGGGGAGAATAGCAATCAGCCCCAGCATTTT
CDR3aa: CASGENSNQPQHF

j_gene: TRBJ2-7
v_gene: TRBV18
d_gene: TRBD1
abundance: .
CDR3nt: TGTGCCAGCTCGGACTGGACAGGGGGCAGGTACGAGCAGTACTTC
CDR3aa: CASSDWTGGRYEQYF

j_gene: TRBJ2-7
v_gene: TRBV13
d_gene: .
abundance: .
CDR3nt: TGTGCCAGCAGCCCCGATGTGGAGGGGGCGTTCTCCGAGCAGTACTTC
CDR3aa: CASSPDVEGAFSEQYF

j_gene: TRBJ2-7
v_gene: TRBV7-9
d_gene: TRBD1
abundance: .
CDR3nt: TGTGCCAGCAGCTTAGGGCCCGGGACAGGGAACTCCTACGAGCAGTACTTC
CDR3aa: CASSLGPGTGNSYEQYF

j_gene: TRBJ2-5
v_gene: TRBV6-5
d_gene: .
abundance: .
CDR3nt: TGTGCCAGCAGTCGGAGTGTACAAGAGACCCAGTACTTC
CDR3aa: CASSRSVQETQYF

j_gene: TRBJ2-3
v_gene: TRBV28
d_gene: TRBD2
abundance: .
CDR3nt: TGTGCCAGCAGTCTAGCGGGAGCCGATACGCAGTATTTT
CDR3aa: CASSLAGADTQYF

j_gene: TRBJ2-7
v_gene: TRBV2
d_gene: TRBD1
abundance: .
CDR3nt: TGTGCCAGCGGGGATGGGGGACAGGACACCTACGAGCAGTACTTC
CDR3aa: CASGDGGQDTYEQYF

j_gene: TRBJ1-4
v_gene: TRBV5-1
d_gene: TRBD1
abundance: .
CDR3nt: TGCGCCAGCAGCTTGAAGGGGACAGCTCTTAATGAAAAACTGTTTTTT
CDR3aa: CASSLKGTALNEKLFF

j_gene: TRBJ2-1
v_gene: TRBV6-5
d_gene: .
abundance: .
CDR3nt: TGTGCCAGCAGTTACTCAAATCCTAGCCGCAATGAGCAGTTCTTC
CDR3aa: CASSYSNPSRNEQFF

j_gene: TRBJ2-5
v_gene: TRBV9
d_gene: TRBD2
abundance: .
CDR3nt: TGTGCCAGCAGCCTGAGAAGGACTAGCGGGAGGGCCCGGGAGACCCAGTACTTC
CDR3aa: CASSLRRTSGRARETQYF

j_gene: TRBJ2-1
v_gene: TRBV7-9
d_gene: .
abundance: .
CDR3nt: TGTGCCAGCAGCTTTGGCGGGCCCGTCGATGAGCAGTTCTTC
CDR3aa: CASSFGGPVDEQFF

j_gene: TRBJ1-5
v_gene: TRBV2
d_gene: .
abundance: .
CDR3nt: TGTGCCAGCAGCCAACAGGTTTTCGGTCAGCCCCAGCATTTT
CDR3aa: CASSQQVFGQPQHF

j_gene: TRBJ1-2
v_gene: TRBV6-4
d_gene: .
abundance: .
CDR3nt: TGTGCCAGCAGTCCCTCGGGGAACGAGGGCTACACCTTC
CDR3aa: CASSPSGNEGYTF

j_gene: TRBJ2-1
v_gene: TRBV9
d_gene: TRBD2
abundance: .
CDR3nt: TGTGCCAGCAGCGTCGGTCTAGCGGGATTATGGCAAATGGCCAATGAGCAGTTCTTC
CDR3aa: CASSVGLAGLWQMANEQFF

j_gene: TRBJ2-7
v_gene: TRBV4-2
d_gene: TRBD1
abundance: .
CDR3nt: TGTGCCAGCAGCCAACTCGCAGGGGGGACAGGGTACGAGCAGTACTTC
CDR3aa: CASSQLAGGTGYEQYF

j_gene: TRBJ2-2
v_gene: TRBV19
d_gene: TRBD1
abundance: .
CDR3nt: TGTGCCAGTAGTACGCCAAGACAGGGTACCGGGGAGCTGTTTTTT
CDR3aa: CASSTPRQGTGELFF

j_gene: TRBJ2-4
v_gene: TRBV4-2
d_gene: .
abundance: few
CDR3nt: TGTGCCAGCAGCCAAGAAGGTAGTGTCGGGAGTACAGCCAAAAACATTCAGTACTTC
CDR3aa: CASSQEGSVGSTAKNIQYF

j_gene: TRBJ1-5
v_gene: TRBV6-1
d_gene: TRBD1
abundance: .
CDR3nt: TGTGCCAGCAGTGAATCTACAGGGGGGAATCAGCCCCAGCATTTT
CDR3aa: CASSESTGGNQPQHF

j_gene: TRBJ2-3
v_gene: TRBV10-3
d_gene: TRBD1
abundance: once
CDR3nt: TGTGCCATCAGTGGGGACAGTGTCACAGATACGCAGTATTTT
CDR3aa: CAISGDSVTDTQYF

j_gene: TRBJ2-3
v_gene: TRBV28
d_gene: TRBD1
abundance: .
CDR3nt: TGTGCCAGCAGTTTCCGGGGACAGTCGACAGATACGCAGTATTTT
CDR3aa: CASSFRGQSTDTQYF

j_gene: TRBJ2-1
v_gene: TRBV29-1
d_gene: TRBD2
abundance: few
CDR3nt: TGCAGCGTTGAAGGACTAGCGGGACGCAATGAGCAGTTCTTC
CDR3aa: CSVEGLAGRNEQFF

j_gene: TRBJ1-2
v_gene: TRBV5-1
d_gene: .
abundance: few
CDR3nt: TGCGCCAGCAGCTCTACAGCCTATGGCTACACCTTC
CDR3aa: CASSSTAYGYTF

j_gene: TRBJ2-6
v_gene: TRBV30
d_gene: TRBD1
abundance: .
CDR3nt: TGTGCCTGGCGGCCGACAGGGGTCTACCCTGGGGCCAACGTCCTGACTTTC
CDR3aa: CAWRPTGVYPGANVLTF

j_gene: TRBJ2-2
v_gene: TRBV11-3
d_gene: .
abundance: .
CDR3nt: TGTGCCAGCGCTCGGGAGTGGGGCACCGGGGAGCTGTTTTTT
CDR3aa: CASAREWGTGELFF

j_gene: TRBJ1-1
v_gene: TRBV6-5
d_gene: .
abundance: once
CDR3nt: TGTGCCAGCAGTGACGGGGGGGCGGACACTGAAGCTTTCTTT
CDR3aa: CASSDGGADTEAFF

j_gene: TRBJ2-3
v_gene: TRBV5-4
d_gene: TRBD2
abundance: .
CDR3nt: TGTGCCAGCAGCTTAAATAGCGGGGGCCGCACAGATACGCAGTATTTT
CDR3aa: CASSLNSGGRTDTQYF

j_gene: TRBJ2-5
v_gene: TRBV5-1
d_gene: TRBD2
abundance: .
CDR3nt: TGCGCCAGCAGCTTAGGACTAGCGGGAGGGCCAGAGACCCAGTACTTC
CDR3aa: CASSLGLAGGPETQYF

j_gene: TRBJ1-5
v_gene: TRBV7-9
d_gene: .
abundance: .
CDR3nt: TGTGCCAGCAGCCTGGGGGGGGCGCGGCCCCAGCATTTT
CDR3aa: CASSLGGARPQHF

j_gene: TRBJ2-3
v_gene: TRBV4-1
d_gene: .
abundance: .
CDR3nt: TGCGCCAGCAAACGACAGGCCGTAAGCACAGATACGCAGTATTTT
CDR3aa: CASKRQAVSTDTQYF

j_gene: TRBJ1-1
v_gene: TRBV9
d_gene: TRBD1
abundance: .
CDR3nt: TGTGCCAGCAGCGTACGGATGGGACAGCAAGCTTTCTTT
CDR3aa: CASSVRMGQQAFF

j_gene: TRBJ1-2
v_gene: TRBV29-1
d_gene: .
abundance: .
CDR3nt: TGCAGCGTTGAAGATCTAAAGACCGGGGGCTACACCTTC
CDR3aa: CSVEDLKTGGYTF

j_gene: TRBJ2-7
v_gene: TRBV11-3
d_gene: .
abundance: .
CDR3nt: TGTGCCAGCAGCTTAGATGGAGGGAGCGGCTACGAGCAGTACTTC
CDR3aa: CASSLDGGSGYEQYF

j_gene: TRBJ2-3
v_gene: TRBV9
d_gene: .
abundance: few
CDR3nt: TGTGCCAGCAGCGCTTTTCGATCCGGGACAATTTGGGATACGCAGTATTTT
CDR3aa: CASSAFRSGTIWDTQYF

j_gene: TRBJ2-2
v_gene: TRBV6-5
d_gene: .
abundance: once
CDR3nt: TGTGCCAGTGGGGGGACAGCGAACACCGGGGAGCTGTTTTTT
CDR3aa: CASGGTANTGELFF

j_gene: TRBJ2-1
v_gene: TRBV7-3
d_gene: .
abundance: once
CDR3nt: TGTGCCAGCAGCTCTAAGCCCCCCAATGAGCAGTTCTTC
CDR3aa: CASSSKPPNEQFF

j_gene: TRBJ2-7
v_gene: TRBV7-8
d_gene: .
abundance: .
CDR3nt: TGTGCCAGCAGCTTAGGCACAGGCTACGAGCAGTACTTC
CDR3aa: CASSLGTGYEQYF